These 29 T cell receptor beta chains came from one sample sequenced in a study of T cell repertoires in cytomegalovirus infection. Each CDR3 protein is one row after TCRdb ran MiXCR on the reads. The repertoire has some 270,000 distinct CDR3 sequences, about 17% of them found once; the top ten carry roughly 50%. Input material: CD8+ T cells from PBMCs. Receptors were obtained from a human donor in good health (CMV status not recorded). Some clones in this sample may be carry-over from other donors' samples.

The genes are TRBV24-1 and TRBJ2-2; D possibly uses TRBD1 or TRBD2 (6 bases each). CDR3 length: 16 amino acids. Germline assignment: CDR1 KGHDR and CDR2 SFDVKD. Trimming removed 6 bases from V and 0 bases from J, with 13 bases in between. The DNA of the CDR3 is TGTGCCACCAGTTCCCTCGGGGGCGCGAACACCGGGGAGCTGTTTTTT. Translated: CATSSLGGANTGELFF.

The chain is built from TRBV5-6 and TRBJ2-7; D is uncertain. The CDR3 spans 15 residues. The germline V and J ends were trimmed by 1 base and 0 bases, with 11 bases remaining between them. Germline CDR1 reads SGHDT; CDR2 reads YYEEEE. This CDR3 is CASSLMVRSSYEQYF. CDR3 bases: TGTGCCAGCAGCTTGATGGTGAGAAGCTCCTACGAGCAGTACTTC.

The CDR3 loop is CASSQKKAGLPQYF. The CDR3 DNA reads TGTGCCAGTAGTCAAAAAAAAGCGGGGCTACCCCAGTACTTC. The chain uses TRBV19 and TRBJ2-1; 7 bases fit TRBD2. TRBJ2-5 explains the end of the DNA better; the J call may be wrong. The CDR3 loop spans 14 amino acids. Germline V CDR1 and CDR2: LNHDA, SQIVND (reference sequence).

This clonotype was counted ten times or more. The chain links TRBV28 to TRBJ2-7, with TRBD2 as a possible D gene (5 bases). Germline V gene lookup returns CDR1 MDHEN and CDR2 SYDVKM. This CDR3 region has 14 residues. Between the trimmed V and J ends, which lost 5 bases and 2 bases, there was a span of 13 bases. CDR3 coding DNA: TGTGCCAGCAGTGAAGCTCGGGAAACCTACGAGCAGTACTTC. Its protein is CASSEARETYEQYF.

The V gene is TRBV9, the J gene TRBJ1-3; no clear D. Germline CDR1 is SGDLS and CDR2 is YYNGEE. Trimming left V 4 bases short and J 0 bases short, with 11 bases between. The CDR3 covers 15 residues. The CDR3 nucleotides read TGTGCCAGCAGCCAAGCGGGCAGCTCTGGAAACACCATATATTTT. It translates to CASSQAGSSGNTIYF.

At least ten counts were recorded for this clonotype. The chain combines TRBV9 with TRBJ1-2; D unresolved. Trimming cost V 0 bases and J 1 base, with 13 bases left between them. The germline CDR1 and CDR2 sequences are SGDLS and YYNGEE. The CDR3 is 16 residues long. The CDR3 DNA sequence: TGTGCCAGCAGCGTAGCTAGGTCAGGAGTTAACTATGGCTACACCTTC. Encoded protein: CASSVARSGVNYGYTF.

The V and J genes are TRBV20-1 and TRBJ2-7, with 7 bases fitting TRBD2. The CDR3 runs to 15 residues. Germline loops: CDR1 DFQATT, CDR2 SNEGSKA (reference sequence). The V and J ends lost 3 bases and 2 bases, in that order; junction bases with no gene match: 10. The CDR3 loop is CSARGGRTTPYEQYF. As DNA, the CDR3 is TGCAGTGCTAGGGGGGGGAGAACGACACCCTACGAGCAGTACTTC.

This clonotype showed up many times. The chain combines TRBV7-6 with TRBJ2-5; 9 positions match TRBD2. The CDR3 contains 18 residues. V gave up 0 bases and J gave up 5 bases; unmatched junction bases: 13. CDR1 is SGHVS and CDR2 is FNYEAQ in the germline V gene. CDR3 nucleotide sequence: TGTGCCAGCAGCTTAGCCGGACTAGCGCCTGGGGTGGTGGAGACCCAGTACTTC. Amino acid sequence: CASSLAGLAPGVVETQYF.

This clonotype was counted ten times or more. The rearrangement links TRBV27 to TRBJ2-7, with 7 nucleotides matching TRBD1. The V segment lost 5 bases and the J segment 0 bases; nucleotides outside the gene matches: 7. CDR1 is MNHEY, CDR2 SMNVEV, per germline (reference sequence). The CDR3 is made up of 15 amino acids. The CDR3 bases are TGTGCCAGCAGTCCAAGGGACAGTTACTCCTACGAGCAGTACTTC. It specifies CASSPRDSYSYEQYF.

This clonotype was seen at least ten times. The CDR3 loop reads CASSFGSREDLHF. The CDR3, as DNA: TGTGCCAGCAGCTTCGGTAGTCGGGAAGACCTCCACTTT. The chain carries TRBV7-9 and TRBJ1-6, with D unclear. The CDR3 spans 13 residues. V was pared by 3 bases and J by 15 bases, with 15 bases between. The V gene's germline CDR1 is SEHNR and CDR2 FQNEAQ (reference sequence).

With respect to this clonotype: This could be a read error, since a much larger clone is one nucleotide away. The rearrangement links TRBV7-2 to TRBJ2-7, with unresolved D. With 2 bases removed from V and 3 bases from J, the gap between germline ends came to 11 bases. The CDR3 is 14 residues long. Germline assignment: CDR1 SGHTA and CDR2 FQGNSA. CDR3 sequence (DNA): TGTGCCAGCAGCTTATTGGCCGAGAACTACGAGCAGTACTTC. Amino acid sequence: CASSLLAENYEQYF.

The V and J genes are TRBV2 and TRBJ1-2; D unresolved. Germline CDR1 is SNHLY and CDR2 is FYNNEI. There are 11 residues in the CDR3. V was shortened by 7 bases and J by 4 bases, with 7 bases between the two germline ends. Here the CDR3 DNA reads TGTGCCAGCAAAGGAACCTATGGCTACACCTTC. It codes for CASKGTYGYTF.

This clonotype was counted ten times or more. The chain recombines TRBV28 with TRBJ1-5; D remains ambiguous. The germline V gene encodes CDR1 MDHEN and CDR2 SYDVKM. Trimming removed 8 bases at V and 5 bases at J, with 16 bases between. The CDR3 contains 14 residues. The CDR3 loop is CASAEWAGHQPQHF. For the CDR3, the DNA is TGTGCCAGCGCAGAGTGGGCCGGGCATCAGCCCCAGCATTTT.

This clonotype was found a few times. The chain is built from TRBV6-4 and TRBJ2-2; D may be TRBD1 or TRBD2 (5 bases each). Germline V lookup: CDR1 MRHNA, CDR2 SNTAGT. The V and J ends lost 2 bases and 2 bases respectively, with 12 bases between them. The CDR3 has 16 amino acids. CDR3 in amino acids: CASSDLRGKNTGELFF. CDR3 DNA sequence: TGTGCCAGCAGTGACCTCCGGGGCAAAAACACCGGGGAGCTGTTTTTT.

This clonotype was observed at least ten times. The rearrangement joins TRBV4-1 to TRBJ2-1; unclear D gene. The V end was cut by 4 bases, the J end by 5 bases, with 15 bases between. CDR1 MGHRA and CDR2 YSYEKL come from the germline V gene. The CDR3 is 15 residues long. The chain's CDR3 is CASSPHGGADNEQFF. The CDR3 coding sequence is TGCGCCAGCAGCCCCCATGGCGGCGCTGACAATGAGCAGTTCTTC.

Ten or more counts support this clonotype. The rearrangement joins TRBV7-2 to TRBJ2-3; no clear D gene. Germline assignment: CDR1 SGHTA and CDR2 FQGNSA. The V end lost 4 bases, the J end lost 2 bases, and 16 bases lay between the germline ends. CDR3 length: 16 residues. CDR3 residues: CASSSPRDSDTDTQYF. The CDR3 coding sequence is TGTGCCAGCAGCTCCCCCCGAGACTCCGACACAGATACGCAGTATTTT.

The table lists this clonotype with many counts. The V and J genes are TRBV28 and TRBJ2-1; D gene ambiguous. Germline V lookup: CDR1 MDHEN, CDR2 SYDVKM. The germline V and J ends were trimmed by 4 bases and 0 bases, with 22 bases remaining between them. CDR3 length equals 19 residues. The CDR3: CASSSALLLDHISYNEQFF. CDR3 nucleotide sequence: TGTGCCAGCAGTTCAGCGTTATTGCTGGACCACATCTCCTACAATGAGCAGTTCTTC.

The table lists this clonotype with a few counts. J is TRBJ2-1 and V is TRBV19; TRBD1 matches at 7 bases. V shed 2 bases and J 4 bases; nucleotides not matched to a gene: 5. Germline CDR1 is LNHDA and CDR2 is SQIVND (reference sequence). The CDR3 extends over 15 amino acids. CDR3 sequence: CASSIQGEVYNEQFF. For the CDR3, the DNA is TGTGCCAGTAGTATACAGGGGGAAGTATACAATGAGCAGTTCTTC.

This clonotype occurred a few times. The chain links TRBV20-1 to TRBJ1-5, with D possibly TRBD1 on 6 matching bases. Germline CDR1 is DFQATT and CDR2 is SNEGSKA (reference sequence). There are 19 residues in the CDR3. V lost 5 bases, J lost 2 bases, and 28 bases lay in between. The CDR3 region is CSAVGRGPVRAPGNQPQHF. CDR3 DNA sequence: TGCAGTGCTGTGGGTCGGGGGCCGGTACGGGCCCCAGGCAATCAGCCCCAGCATTTT.

This clonotype has a count of ten or more. The chain couples TRBV19 to TRBJ1-5, with TRBD1 matching over 8 bases. V gave up 7 bases and J gave up 6 bases; unmatched junction bases: 14. This CDR3 region has 16 residues. Germline CDR1 and CDR2: LNHDA and SQIVND (reference sequence). The CDR3 loop reads CASTTYSPGTGQPQHF. In DNA, the CDR3 is TGTGCCAGTACTACATACTCCCCCGGGACAGGTCAGCCCCAGCATTTT.

This clonotype occurred a few times. The V and J genes are TRBV7-9 and TRBJ1-1; weak D call: TRBD1 (5 bases). The germline V and J ends were trimmed by 5 bases and 4 bases, with 14 bases remaining between them. The V gene's germline CDR1 is SEHNR and CDR2 FQNEAQ (reference sequence). This CDR3 comprises 14 residues. The CDR3 sequence is CASSNTGGGTEAFF. CDR3 bases: TGTGCCAGCAGCAATACAGGAGGAGGCACTGAAGCTTTCTTT.

This clonotype was counted between two and nine times. The rearrangement uses TRBV5-6 and TRBJ1-5; a weak D match, TRBD1 (5 bases). The CDR3 runs 14 residues. V lost 0 bases, J lost 7 bases, and 11 bases lay in between. Germline V gene data show CDR1 as SGHDT and CDR2 as YYEEEE. CDR3 protein: CASSLDRGRQPQHF. CDR3 coding DNA: TGTGCCAGCAGCTTGGATAGGGGACGGCAGCCCCAGCATTTT.

This clonotype was picked up many times. The V call is TRBV7-9, the J call TRBJ2-1; TRBD1 is a possible D gene (6 bases). The germline V and J ends were trimmed by 5 bases and 0 bases, with 26 bases remaining between them. Per germline, CDR1 SEHNR and CDR2 FQNEAQ (reference sequence). The CDR3 contains 20 residues. The chain's CDR3 is CASSLERDTKKRSSYNEQFF. CDR3 coding DNA: TGTGCCAGCAGCCTAGAACGGGACACAAAGAAGCGAAGCTCCTACAATGAGCAGTTCTTC. Looking up the rest from reference TRBV7-9 and TRBJ2-1 gives the full variable domain: DTGVSQNPRHKITKRGQNVTFRCDPISEHNRLYWYRQTLGQGPEFLTYFQNEAQLEKSRLLSDRFSAERPKGSFSTLEIQRTEQGDSAMYLCASSLERDTKKRSSYNEQFFGPGTRLTVL.

The chain carries TRBV6-6 and TRBJ1-5; D is unresolved. The CDR3 contains 14 residues. Germline CDR1 and CDR2: MNHNY and SVGAGI (reference sequence). V lost 2 bases and J lost 3, with 8 bases in between. DNA for the CDR3: TGTGCCAGCAGTTACCCTGGCACCAATCAGCCCCAGCATTTT. It is translated as CASSYPGTNQPQHF.

This clonotype was detected only a few times. The CDR3 region is CASSFRQVLNQPQHF. In DNA form, the CDR3 reads TGTGCCAGCAGTTTCCGACAAGTTCTCAATCAGCCCCAGCATTTT. V is TRBV6-5 and J is TRBJ1-5, with no clear D. CDR1 and CDR2 (germline): MNHEY, SVGAGI. The CDR3 loop spans 15 amino acids. V was pared by 4 bases and J by 3 bases, with 13 bases between.

For the CDR3, the DNA is TGTGCCAGCAGTGATTGGCTAGCGGGGATCGAGACCCAGTACTTC. It codes for CASSDWLAGIETQYF. J is TRBJ2-5 and V is TRBV2; 9 bases line up with TRBD2. CDR3 length equals 15 residues. V was pared by 3 bases and J by 5 bases, with 7 bases of the junction left unmatched. Germline V gene data show CDR1 as SNHLY and CDR2 as FYNNEI.

This clonotype showed up many times. The chain uses TRBV6-2 or TRBV6-3 and TRBJ2-1; possible D gene TRBD2, 7 bases. This CDR3 contains 18 residues. The germline V gene encodes CDR1 MNHEY and CDR2 SVGEGT. Trimming removed 2 bases at V and 3 bases at J, with 20 bases between. CDR3 loop: CASSYRLAMGGLYNEQFF. CDR3 nucleotides: TGTGCCAGCAGTTACAGACTAGCCATGGGGGGGCTCTACAATGAGCAGTTCTTC.

At least ten counts were recorded for this clonotype. V and J are TRBV7-8 and TRBJ2-7; tentatively, D is TRBD1 or TRBD2 (5 bases each). The germline gives CDR1 SGHVS, CDR2 FQNEAQ. V lost 0 bases, J lost 3 bases, and 15 bases lay in between. This CDR3 is built from 16 residues. Here the CDR3 reads CASSLATNWDGYEQYF. CDR3 DNA: TGTGCCAGCAGCTTAGCAACTAATTGGGACGGCTACGAGCAGTACTTC.

This clonotype appeared many times. The chain is built from TRBV7-2 and TRBJ1-1; D remains unclear. V was trimmed by 6 bases and J by 1 base, leaving 15 bases between them. The V gene's germline CDR1 is SGHTA and CDR2 FQGNSA. The CDR3 sequence is 15 residues long. The CDR3 is CASSLDPNGNTEAFF. For the CDR3, the DNA is TGTGCCAGCAGTTTGGACCCCAACGGGAACACTGAAGCTTTCTTT.